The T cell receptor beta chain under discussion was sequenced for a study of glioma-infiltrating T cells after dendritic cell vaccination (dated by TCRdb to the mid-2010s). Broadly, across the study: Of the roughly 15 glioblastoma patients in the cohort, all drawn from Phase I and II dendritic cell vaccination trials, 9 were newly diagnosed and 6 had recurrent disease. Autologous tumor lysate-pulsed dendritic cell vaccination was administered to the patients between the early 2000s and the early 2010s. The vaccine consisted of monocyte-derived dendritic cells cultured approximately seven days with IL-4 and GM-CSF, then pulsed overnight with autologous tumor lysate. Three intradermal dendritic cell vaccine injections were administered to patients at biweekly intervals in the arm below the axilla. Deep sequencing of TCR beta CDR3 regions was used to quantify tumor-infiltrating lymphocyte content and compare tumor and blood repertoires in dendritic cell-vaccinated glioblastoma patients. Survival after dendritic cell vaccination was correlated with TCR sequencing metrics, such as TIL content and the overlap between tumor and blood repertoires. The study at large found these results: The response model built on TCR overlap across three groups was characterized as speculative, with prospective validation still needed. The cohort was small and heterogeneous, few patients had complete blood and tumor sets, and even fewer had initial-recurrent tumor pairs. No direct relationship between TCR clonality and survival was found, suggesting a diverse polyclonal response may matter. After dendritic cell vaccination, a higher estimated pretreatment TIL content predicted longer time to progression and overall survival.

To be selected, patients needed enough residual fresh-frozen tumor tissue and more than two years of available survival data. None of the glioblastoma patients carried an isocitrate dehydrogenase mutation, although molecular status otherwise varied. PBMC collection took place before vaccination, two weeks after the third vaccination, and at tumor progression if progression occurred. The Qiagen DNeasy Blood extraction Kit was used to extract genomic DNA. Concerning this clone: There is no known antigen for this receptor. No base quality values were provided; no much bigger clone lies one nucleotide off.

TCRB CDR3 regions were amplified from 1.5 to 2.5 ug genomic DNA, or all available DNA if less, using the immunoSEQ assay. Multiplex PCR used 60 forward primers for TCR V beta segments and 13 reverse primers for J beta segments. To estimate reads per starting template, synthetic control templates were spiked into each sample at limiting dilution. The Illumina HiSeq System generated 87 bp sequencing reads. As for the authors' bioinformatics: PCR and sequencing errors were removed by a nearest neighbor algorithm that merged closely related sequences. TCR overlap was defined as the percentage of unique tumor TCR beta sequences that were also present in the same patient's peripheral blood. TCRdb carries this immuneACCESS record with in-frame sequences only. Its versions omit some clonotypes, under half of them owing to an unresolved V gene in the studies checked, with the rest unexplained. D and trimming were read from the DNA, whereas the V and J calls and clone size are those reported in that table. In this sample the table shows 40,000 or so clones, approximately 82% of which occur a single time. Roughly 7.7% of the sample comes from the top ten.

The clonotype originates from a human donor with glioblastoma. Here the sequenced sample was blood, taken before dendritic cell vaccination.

The nucleotide sequence reads as follows: TGCGCCAGCAGCCCCGGGACAGGGGGATACCAAGAGACCCAGTACTTC. This sequence encodes CASSPGTGGYQETQYF. In this chain, TRBV5-1 is recombined with TRBJ2-5, and 11 junction bases match TRBD1. Unmatched junction bases come to 5, with V trimmed by 4 bases and J by 0 bases. There are 16 amino acids in the CDR3, from cysteine to phenylalanine inclusive. The retained sequence is limited to the CDR3, 48 bases, with the frame set at the first base. Per the germline V gene, SGHRS is the CDR1 and YFSETQ is the CDR2.